Below, 31 T cell receptor beta chains from the same sample are listed, as sequenced in a study of OX40 agonist ivuxolimab in advanced cancers. Here immunoSEQ multiplex PCR was the method, and the copy in TCRdb shows in-frame clones only, minus some. Among 55,000 to 80,000 clones listed, around nine tenths were seen once. This specimen consisted of CD4+ or CD8+ T cells sorted from blood, obtained in a trial of the OX40 agonist ivuxolimab. All receptors come from an adult with an advanced solid tumor such as melanoma, head and neck, liver or kidney cancer.

This chain joins TRBV18 and TRBJ2-1; TRBD1 matches at 8 bases. V lost 3 bases and J lost 9; bases outside the gene matches: 7. The CDR3 is made up of 14 amino acids. Germline CDR1 reads KGHSH; CDR2 reads LQKENI. The chain's CDR3 is CASSPRQGTGEQFF. The CDR3 nucleotides read TGTGCCAGCTCACCGAGACAGGGGACGGGTGAGCAGTTCTTC.

The chain links TRBV2 to TRBJ1-2, with 11 bases identical to TRBD1. Trimming removed 10 bases from V and 3 bases from J; junction bases left unmatched: 4. The CDR3 runs 13 residues. CDR1 is SNHLY, CDR2 FYNNEI, per germline. The CDR3 loop is CATEGQGDYGYTF. CDR3 in DNA: TGTGCCACCGAGGGACAGGGGGACTATGGCTACACCTTC.

The J gene is TRBJ1-2, the V gene TRBV20-1; D not certain. V lost 1 base and J 4 bases, leaving 4 bases between the germline ends. Germline CDR1 DFQATT, CDR2 SNEGSKA (reference sequence). CDR3 length: 11 amino acids. Here the CDR3 DNA reads TGCAGTGCTAGAGTGGGCTATGGCTACACCTTC. Residues: CSARVGYGYTF.

The chain employs TRBV19 and TRBJ2-5; D is unclear. Germline V gene data show CDR1 as LNHDA and CDR2 as SQIVND (reference sequence). V dropped 3 bases and J dropped 1 base, with 6 bases sitting between them. This CDR3 comprises 13 residues. The CDR3 DNA is TGTGCCAGTAGTATCAGGTTCCAAGAGACCCAGTACTTC. Residues: CASSIRFQETQYF. The full variable domain, its missing parts supplied by reference TRBV19 and TRBJ2-5, is DGGITQSPKYLFRKEGQNVTLSCEQNLNHDAMYWYRQDPGQGLRLIYYSQIVNDFQKGDIAEGYSVSREKKESFPLTVTSAQKNPTAFYLCASSIRFQETQYFGPGTRLLVL.

The rearrangement links TRBV13 to TRBJ2-1, with D perhaps TRBD2 (5 bases). V gave up 3 bases and J gave up 8 bases, with 14 bases separating them. This CDR3 region has 14 residues. The germline V gene encodes CDR1 PRHDT and CDR2 FYEKMQ (reference sequence). The CDR3 DNA sequence: TGTGCCAGCAGCTTCTCTAGCAGTTCGGATGAGCAGTTCTTC. Amino acids: CASSFSSSSDEQFF.

This chain joins TRBV18 and TRBJ2-5; TRBD1 agrees at 7 bases. V lost 2 bases, J lost 10 bases, and 7 bases stayed unmatched. Germline loops: CDR1 KGHSH, CDR2 LQKENI. The CDR3 sequence is 13 residues long. The CDR3 region has the DNA TGTGCCAGCTCACCAGCGACAGGGTTTGTCCAGTACTTC. The encoded protein is CASSPATGFVQYF. Looking up the rest from reference TRBV18 and TRBJ2-5 gives the full variable domain: NAGVMQNPRHLVRRRGQEARLRCSPMKGHSHVYWYRQLPEEGLKFMVYLQKENIIDESGMPKERFSAEFPKEGPSILRIQQVVRGDSAAYFCASSPATGFVQYFGPGTRLLVL.

The genes are TRBV7-8 and TRBJ2-5; D may be TRBD2 (6 bases). The germline V gene has CDR1 SGHVS and CDR2 FQNEAQ. CDR3 length: 12 amino acids. The V end lost 8 bases, the J end lost 7 bases, and 14 bases lay between the germline ends. CDR3 in DNA: TGTGCCAGCTATCGGCTGGGGGGGACCCAGTACTTC. Amino acids: CASYRLGGTQYF. Drawing the rest from reference TRBV7-8 and TRBJ2-5, the complete variable domain is GAGVSQSPRYKVAKRGQDVALRCDPISGHVSLFWYQQALGQGPEFLTYFQNEAQLDKSGLPSDRFFAERPEGSVSTLKIQRTQQEDSAVYLCASYRLGGTQYFGPGTRLLVL.

A single count supports this clone. The CDR3 nucleotides read TGCGCCAGCAGCTTGGTGGCAGGGGGCGCGGGGGAGCAGTTCTTC. It translates to CASSLVAGGAGEQFF. The chain links TRBV5-1 to TRBJ2-1, with 8 bases lining up with TRBD1. Trimming cost V 0 bases and J 10 bases; bases outside gene matches: 9. Per germline, CDR1 SGHRS and CDR2 YFSETQ. CDR3 length equals 15 residues.

This chain joins TRBV19 and TRBJ2-1; no firm D call. The germline gives CDR1 LNHDA, CDR2 SQIVND (reference sequence). V lost 0 bases, J lost 3 bases, and 3 bases lay in between. The CDR3 sequence is 13 residues long. The CDR3 sequence: CASSIDYYNEQFF. In DNA, the CDR3 is TGTGCCAGTAGTATAGACTACTACAATGAGCAGTTCTTC.

This clone has just one count. The chain couples TRBV11-2 to TRBJ2-1, with D maybe TRBD2 (6 bases). The germline V gene encodes CDR1 SGHAT and CDR2 FQNNGV. The CDR3 contains 15 residues. With 5 bases removed from V and 6 bases from J, the gap between germline ends came to 17 bases. CDR3 region: CASSAGPGGTNEQFF. The CDR3 DNA reads TGTGCCAGCAGCGCGGGGCCCGGGGGTACCAATGAGCAGTTCTTC.

The V and J genes are TRBV6-6 and TRBJ2-1; TRBD1 agrees at 10 bases. Germline V gives CDR1 MNHNY, CDR2 SVGAGI (reference sequence). V lost 8 bases and J lost 12; bases outside the gene matches: 13. The CDR3 covers 14 residues. CDR3 nucleotides: TGTGCCAGCGACCCTCGACAGGGGGCTATCGGGCAGTTCTTC. Translating gives CASDPRQGAIGQFF.

This clone was detected only a few times. The CDR3 coding sequence is TGTGCCAGCAGCAGAGGGGTTCAGCCCCAGCATTTT. As protein: CASSRGVQPQHF. This sequence joins TRBV7-9 and TRBJ1-5; TRBD1 is a possible D gene (5 bases). Germline lookup yields CDR1 SEHNR and CDR2 FQNEAQ (reference sequence). Trimming left V 5 bases short and J 6 bases short, with 8 bases between. This CDR3 region has 12 residues.

This sequence joins TRBV28 and TRBJ2-7; 9 bases match TRBD2. Looked up from germline, CDR1 is MDHEN and CDR2 is SYDVKM. Trimming at V came to 6 bases and at J to 9 bases, leaving 12 bases not matched to a gene. This CDR3 comprises 14 residues. The CDR3 DNA is TGTGCCAGCAGCCCAGCGGGAGGACCTTATGGGCAGTACTTC. Translation gives CASSPAGGPYGQYF.

The chain carries TRBV5-1 and TRBJ1-2; D ambiguous. Germline CDR1 SGHRS, CDR2 YFSETQ. V was trimmed by 0 bases and J by 4 bases, leaving 7 bases between them. The CDR3 sequence is 13 residues long. The CDR3 sequence is CASSLDRPYGYTF. DNA for the CDR3: TGCGCCAGCAGCTTGGATCGGCCCTATGGCTACACCTTC.

CDR3 sequence reads: CASTREGQGFYEQYF. DNA of the CDR3: TGTGCCAGCACACGGGAGGGACAGGGGTTCTACGAGCAGTACTTC. V is TRBV2 and J is TRBJ2-7, with 10 bases that match TRBD1. With V trimmed by 7 bases and J by 3 bases, 9 bases remained unmatched. The CDR3 extends over 15 amino acids. Germline CDR1 SNHLY, CDR2 FYNNEI.

The table lists this clone with a few counts. The V and J genes are TRBV11-2 and TRBJ1-1; D unclear. The CDR3 extends over 16 amino acids. The V end lost 2 bases, the J end lost 0 bases, and 13 bases lay between the germline ends. Germline-derived CDR1 and CDR2 are SGHAT and FQNNGV. The CDR3 here is CASSLRFGILNTEAFF. DNA for the CDR3: TGTGCCAGCAGCTTAAGGTTCGGGATCCTGAACACTGAAGCTTTCTTT. The whole variable domain, remainder taken from reference TRBV11-2 and TRBJ1-1, is EAGVAQSPRYKIIEKRQSVAFWCNPISGHATLYWYQQILGQGPKLLIQFQNNGVVDDSQLPKDRFSAERLKGVDSTLKIQPAKLEDSAVYLCASSLRFGILNTEAFFGQGTRLTVV.

This chain links TRBV10-3 with TRBJ2-5; perhaps D is TRBD1 or TRBD2 (5 bases each). The germline gives CDR1 ENHRY, CDR2 SYGVKD. V was cut by 6 bases and J by 5 bases, with 16 bases left in between. This CDR3 comprises 14 residues. In nucleotides, the CDR3 is TGTGCCATCAGCTCAGTGCAGGGCGGGGAGACCCAGTACTTC. Translating it yields CAISSVQGGETQYF.

This clone was observed once. The chain recombines TRBV11-2 with TRBJ2-7, with D tentatively TRBD1 (6 bases). The germline gives CDR1 SGHAT, CDR2 FQNNGV. V dropped 1 base and J dropped 3 bases, with 13 bases sitting between them. The CDR3 totals 15 residues. The CDR3 reads CASSLGPTGDYEQYF. DNA for the CDR3: TGTGCCAGCAGCTTAGGCCCGACAGGCGACTACGAGCAGTACTTC.

J is TRBJ1-1 and V is TRBV4-3; D ambiguous. Deletions cut 6 bases from V and 1 base from J, with 15 bases between. The CDR3 has 15 residues. CDR1 is LGHNA and CDR2 is YSLEER in the germline V gene. The DNA of the CDR3 is TGCGCCAGCAGTTATTCAATACTGGAGAACACTGAAGCTTTCTTT. It specifies CASSYSILENTEAFF.

This chain uses TRBV9 with TRBJ1-2; tentatively, D is TRBD1 (5 bases). The CDR3 is made up of 14 amino acids. CDR1 and CDR2 (germline): SGDLS, YYNGEE. V lost 0 bases, J lost 5 bases, and 11 bases lay in between. DNA of the CDR3: TGTGCCAGCAGCGTAGAAGGGACGCTATATGGCTACACCTTC. It encodes CASSVEGTLYGYTF. Variable domain in full (rest from reference TRBV9 and TRBJ1-2): DSGVTQTPKHLITATGQRVTLRCSPRSGDLSVYWYQQSLDQGLQFLIQYYNGEERAKGNILERFSAQQFPDLHSELNLSSLELGDSALYFCASSVEGTLYGYTFGSGTRLTVV.

This clone was observed a single time. The V gene is TRBV29-1, the J gene TRBJ1-2; 7 bases are shared with TRBD1. This CDR3 has 16 residues. Germline CDR1 SQVTM, CDR2 ANQGSEA. Trimming removed 5 bases from V and 3 bases from J; junction bases left unmatched: 15. The DNA of the CDR3 is TGCAGCGTTCGCCCCTTGAAGGGGGCGCGGGACTATGGCTACACCTTC. Translated, it gives CSVRPLKGARDYGYTF.

The J gene is TRBJ2-1, the V gene TRBV19; a possible D gene is TRBD2 (5 bases). The CDR3 covers 16 residues. Germline CDR1 and CDR2: LNHDA and SQIVND (reference sequence). Trimming shortened V by 5 bases and J by 1 base, and 15 bases separated the two germline ends. In DNA form, the CDR3 reads TGTGCCAGTAGTGTCCGCTGGGGAGTATCCTACAATGAGCAGTTCTTC. This codes for CASSVRWGVSYNEQFF. The whole variable domain, remainder taken from reference TRBV19 and TRBJ2-1, is DGGITQSPKYLFRKEGQNVTLSCEQNLNHDAMYWYRQDPGQGLRLIYYSQIVNDFQKGDIAEGYSVSREKKESFPLTVTSAQKNPTAFYLCASSVRWGVSYNEQFFGPGTRLTVL.

This clone was found once. The V call is TRBV25-1, the J call TRBJ1-4; weak D call: TRBD1 (6 bases). CDR1 is MGHDK, CDR2 SYGVNS, per germline. CDR3 size: 17 residues. V was pared by 4 bases and J by 3 bases, with 18 bases between. For the CDR3, the DNA is TGTGCCAGCAGTGGATGGACAGCCTTGCGATCTAATGAAAAACTGTTTTTT. This sequence encodes CASSGWTALRSNEKLFF.

The chain recombines TRBV5-1 with TRBJ2-1; D remains ambiguous. V dropped 0 bases and J dropped 1 base, with 8 bases sitting between them. The CDR3 contains 15 residues. The V gene's germline CDR1 is SGHRS and CDR2 YFSETQ. CDR3 region: CASSLDVPSYNEQFF. DNA for the CDR3: TGCGCCAGCAGCTTGGACGTACCTTCCTACAATGAGCAGTTCTTC. Variable domain in full (rest from reference TRBV5-1 and TRBJ2-1): KAGVTQTPRYLIKTRGQQVTLSCSPISGHRSVSWYQQTPGQGLQFLFEYFSETQRNKGNFPGRFSGRQFSNSRSEMNVSTLELGDSALYLCASSLDVPSYNEQFFGPGTRLTVL.

The rearrangement joins TRBV10-3 to TRBJ2-7; 8 bases match TRBD1. Germline CDR1 ENHRY, CDR2 SYGVKD. J was trimmed by 2 bases and V by 4 bases; bases with no gene match: 4. There are 14 residues in the CDR3. The CDR3 loop reads CAISVGQGTYEQYF. Here the CDR3 DNA reads TGTGCCATCAGTGTTGGACAGGGCACCTACGAGCAGTACTTC.

This chain uses TRBV7-2 with TRBJ1-1; 10 nucleotides line up with TRBD1. Germline CDR1 is SGHTA and CDR2 is FQGNSA. With V trimmed by 4 bases and J by 4 bases, 3 bases remained unmatched. The length of the CDR3 is 14 residues. CDR3 region: CASSSGTGATEAFF. Written as DNA, the CDR3 is TGTGCCAGCAGCTCCGGGACAGGGGCCACTGAAGCTTTCTTT.

This clone was picked up one time. The chain uses TRBV7-9 and TRBJ2-7, with D perhaps TRBD2 (5 bases). Trimming stripped 2 bases from V and 4 bases from J, with 12 bases between. CDR3 size: 14 residues. Germline V gives CDR1 SEHNR, CDR2 FQNEAQ (reference sequence). CDR3 amino acids: CASSLRRGRYEQYF. The CDR3 DNA reads as TGTGCCAGCAGCTTAAGACGGGGAAGGTACGAGCAGTACTTC.

Concerning this clone itself: It is unclear where the CDR3 begins or ends on the DNA, so no DNA is shown, and the CDR3 is as TCRdb lists it. This chain links TRBV27 with TRBJ2-7; the table's TRBD1 call for D was not verified on the DNA. Ends included, the CDR3 has 15 residues. The germline gives CDR1 MNHEY, CDR2 SMNVEV (reference sequence). The CDR3 protein is CASSGQGSVVYEQYF.

This chain uses TRBV4-2 with TRBJ1-1; D call uncertain. The CDR3 is 13 amino acids. Germline CDR1 and CDR2: LGHNA and YNFKEQ. Trimming pared 0 bases from V and 6 bases from J, leaving 8 bases between. The CDR3 DNA reads as TGTGCCAGCAGCCAAGATCGGGTAGCTGAAGCTTTCTTT. This codes for CASSQDRVAEAFF.

The chain is built from TRBV9 and TRBJ1-1, with D perhaps matching TRBD1 (6 bases). Germline V lookup: CDR1 SGDLS, CDR2 YYNGEE. V gave up 4 bases and J gave up 0 bases, with 13 bases separating them. The CDR3 is 15 amino acids. CDR3 in DNA: TGTGCCAGCAGCTACAGAGGACAGATGAACACTGAAGCTTTCTTT. Its protein product is CASSYRGQMNTEAFF.

The J gene is TRBJ2-5, the V gene TRBV12-5; 9 nucleotides match TRBD1. Looked up from germline, CDR1 is LGHNT and CDR2 is FRNRAP. This CDR3 region has 15 residues. The V and J ends lost 6 bases and 4 bases, in that order; junction bases with no gene match: 9. CDR3 sequence reads: CASGSTGGNRETQYF. The DNA of the CDR3 is TGTGCTAGTGGATCTACAGGGGGCAATAGAGAGACCCAGTACTTC.